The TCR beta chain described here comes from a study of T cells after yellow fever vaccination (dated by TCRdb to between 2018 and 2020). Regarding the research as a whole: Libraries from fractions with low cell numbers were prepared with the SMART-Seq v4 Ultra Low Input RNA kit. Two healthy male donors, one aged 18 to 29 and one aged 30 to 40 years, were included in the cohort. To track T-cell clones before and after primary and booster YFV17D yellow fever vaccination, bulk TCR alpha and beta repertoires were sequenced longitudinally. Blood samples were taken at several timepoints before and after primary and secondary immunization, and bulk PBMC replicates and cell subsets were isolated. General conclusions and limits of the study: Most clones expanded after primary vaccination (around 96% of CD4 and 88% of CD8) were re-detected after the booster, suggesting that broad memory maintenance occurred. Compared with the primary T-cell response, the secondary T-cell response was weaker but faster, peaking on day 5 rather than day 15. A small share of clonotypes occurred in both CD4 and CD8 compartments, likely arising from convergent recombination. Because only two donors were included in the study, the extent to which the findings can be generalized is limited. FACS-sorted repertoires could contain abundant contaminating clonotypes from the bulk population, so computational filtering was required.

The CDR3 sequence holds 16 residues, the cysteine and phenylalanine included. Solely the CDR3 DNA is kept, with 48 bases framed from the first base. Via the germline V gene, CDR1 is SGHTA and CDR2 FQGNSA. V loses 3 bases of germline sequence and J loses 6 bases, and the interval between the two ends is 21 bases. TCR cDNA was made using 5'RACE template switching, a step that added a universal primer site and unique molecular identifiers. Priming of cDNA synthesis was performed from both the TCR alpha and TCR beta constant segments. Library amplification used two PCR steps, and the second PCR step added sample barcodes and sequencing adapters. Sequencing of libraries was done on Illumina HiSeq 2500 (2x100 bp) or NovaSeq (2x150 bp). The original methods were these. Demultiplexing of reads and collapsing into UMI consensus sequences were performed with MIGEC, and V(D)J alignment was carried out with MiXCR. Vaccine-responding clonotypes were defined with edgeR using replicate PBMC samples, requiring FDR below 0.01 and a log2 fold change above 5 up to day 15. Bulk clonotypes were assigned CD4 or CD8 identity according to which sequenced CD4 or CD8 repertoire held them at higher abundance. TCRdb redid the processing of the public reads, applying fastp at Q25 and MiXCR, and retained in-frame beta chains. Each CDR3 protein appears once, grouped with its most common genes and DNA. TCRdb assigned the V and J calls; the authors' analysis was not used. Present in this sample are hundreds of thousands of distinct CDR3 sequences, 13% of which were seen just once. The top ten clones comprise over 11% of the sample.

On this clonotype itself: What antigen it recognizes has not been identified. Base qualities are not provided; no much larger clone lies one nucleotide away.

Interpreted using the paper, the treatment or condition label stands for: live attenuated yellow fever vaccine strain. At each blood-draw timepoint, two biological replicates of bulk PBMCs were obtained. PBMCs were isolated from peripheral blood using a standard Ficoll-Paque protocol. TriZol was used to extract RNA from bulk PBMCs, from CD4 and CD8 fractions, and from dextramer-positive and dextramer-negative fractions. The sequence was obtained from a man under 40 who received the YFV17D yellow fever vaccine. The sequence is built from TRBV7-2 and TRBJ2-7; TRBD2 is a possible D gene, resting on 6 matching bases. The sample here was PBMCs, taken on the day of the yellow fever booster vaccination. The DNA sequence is TGTGCCAGCAGCTTCGGGGTGGCGGGACCAGACAGCGAGCAGTACTTC. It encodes CASSFGVAGPDSEQYF.